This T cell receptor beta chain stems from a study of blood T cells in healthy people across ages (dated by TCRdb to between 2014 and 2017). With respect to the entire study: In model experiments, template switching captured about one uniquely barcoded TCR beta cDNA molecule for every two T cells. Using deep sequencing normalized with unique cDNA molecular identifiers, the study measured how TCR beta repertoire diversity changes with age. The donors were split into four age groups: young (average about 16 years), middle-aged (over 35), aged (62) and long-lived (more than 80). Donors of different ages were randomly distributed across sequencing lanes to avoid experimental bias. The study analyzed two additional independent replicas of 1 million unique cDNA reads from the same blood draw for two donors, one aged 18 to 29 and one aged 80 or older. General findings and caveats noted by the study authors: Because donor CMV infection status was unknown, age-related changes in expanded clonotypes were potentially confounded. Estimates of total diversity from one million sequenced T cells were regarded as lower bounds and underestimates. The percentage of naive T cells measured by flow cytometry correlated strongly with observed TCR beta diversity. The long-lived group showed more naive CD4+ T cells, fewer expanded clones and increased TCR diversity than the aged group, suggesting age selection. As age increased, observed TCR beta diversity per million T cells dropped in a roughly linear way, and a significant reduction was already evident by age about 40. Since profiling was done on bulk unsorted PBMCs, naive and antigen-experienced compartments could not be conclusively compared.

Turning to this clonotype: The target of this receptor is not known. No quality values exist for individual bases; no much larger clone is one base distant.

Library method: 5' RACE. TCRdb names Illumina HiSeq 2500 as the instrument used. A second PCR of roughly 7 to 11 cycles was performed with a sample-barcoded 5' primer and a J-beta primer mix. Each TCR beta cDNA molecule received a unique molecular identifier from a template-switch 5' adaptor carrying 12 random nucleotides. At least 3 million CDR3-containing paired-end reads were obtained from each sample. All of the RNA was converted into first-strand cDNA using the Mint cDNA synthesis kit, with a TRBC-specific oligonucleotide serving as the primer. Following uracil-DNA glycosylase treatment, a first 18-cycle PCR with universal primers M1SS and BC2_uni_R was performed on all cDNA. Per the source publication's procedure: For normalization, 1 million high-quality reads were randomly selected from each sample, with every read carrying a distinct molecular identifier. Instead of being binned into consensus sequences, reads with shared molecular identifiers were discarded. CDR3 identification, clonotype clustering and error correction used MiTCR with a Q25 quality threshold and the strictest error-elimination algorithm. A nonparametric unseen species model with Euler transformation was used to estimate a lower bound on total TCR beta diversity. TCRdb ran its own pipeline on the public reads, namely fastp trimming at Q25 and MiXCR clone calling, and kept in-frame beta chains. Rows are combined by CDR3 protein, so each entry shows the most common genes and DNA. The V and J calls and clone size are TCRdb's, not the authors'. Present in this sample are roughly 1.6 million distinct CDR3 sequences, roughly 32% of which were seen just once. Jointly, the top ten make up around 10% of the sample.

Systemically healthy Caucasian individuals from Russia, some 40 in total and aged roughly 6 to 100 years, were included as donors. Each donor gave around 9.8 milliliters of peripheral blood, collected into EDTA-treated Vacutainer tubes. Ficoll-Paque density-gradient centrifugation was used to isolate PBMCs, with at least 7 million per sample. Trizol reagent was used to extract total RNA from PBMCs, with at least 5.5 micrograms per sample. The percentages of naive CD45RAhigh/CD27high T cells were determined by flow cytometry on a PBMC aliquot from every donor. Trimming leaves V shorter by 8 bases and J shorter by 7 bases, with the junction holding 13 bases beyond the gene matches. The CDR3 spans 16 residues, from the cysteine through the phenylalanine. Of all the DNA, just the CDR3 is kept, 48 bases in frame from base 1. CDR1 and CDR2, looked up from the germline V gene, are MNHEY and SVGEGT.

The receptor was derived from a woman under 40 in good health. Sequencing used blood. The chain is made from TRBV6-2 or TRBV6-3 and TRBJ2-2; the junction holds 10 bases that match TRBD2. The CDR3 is CASQKGTSASLGELFF. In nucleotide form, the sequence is TGTGCCAGCCAAAAAGGGACTAGCGCATCTCTCGGGGAGCTGTTTTTT.